Below are 28 T cell receptor beta chains sequenced from a single sample in a study of cytomegalovirus exposure and HLA in healthy donors (TCRdb year 2017). Receptor libraries were prepared by the immunoSEQ multiplex PCR assay. A mixture of 60 forward primers for TCR Vbeta segments and 13 reverse primers for TCR Jbeta segments was used in the multiplex PCR. As stored in TCRdb, this immuneACCESS dataset retains in-frame rearrangements with V and J assigned. A fraction of the clones does not appear; measured against another copy, unresolved V genes explain less than half of the discrepancy, and the remainder lacks a known reason. The table for this sample lists about 94,000 clones; roughly 78% of them were counted only once. The ten largest clones take up more than 0.6% of the sample. Input material: PBMCs. These receptors were taken from a woman aged 55-70 years in good health and CMV-seronegative.

The CDR3 region has the DNA TGTGCCAGCAGCCAGGGACAGTCGTATGGCTACACCTTC. Translation gives CASSQGQSYGYTF. The rearrangement uses TRBV14 and TRBJ1-2; 7 bases agree with TRBD1. J was trimmed by 5 bases and V by 3 bases; bases with no gene match: 3. CDR3 length: 13 residues. In germline, CDR1 is SGHDN, CDR2 FVKESK.

This clone was counted only a few times. The CDR3 sequence: CASSLEGASYNEQFF. The CDR3 bases are TGTGCCAGCAGCTTAGAGGGGGCTTCCTACAATGAGCAGTTCTTC. The chain carries TRBV7-8 and TRBJ2-1; the match to TRBD1 covers 7 bases. The V gene end was trimmed by 1 base and the J gene end by 1 base; junction bases not matched to a gene: 1. CDR3 size: 15 residues. Germline V gives CDR1 SGHVS, CDR2 FQNEAQ.

The chain combines TRBV9 with TRBJ2-3; TRBD1 aligns across 8 bases. This CDR3 has 15 residues. V shed 0 bases and J 1 base; nucleotides not matched to a gene: 1. Germline V gene sequence: CDR1 SGDLS, CDR2 YYNGEE. The CDR3 coding sequence is TGTGCCAGCAGCGTAGTGGGACAGGGCACAGATACGCAGTATTTT. Protein sequence: CASSVVGQGTDTQYF.

The gene calls are TRBV4-3 and TRBJ2-1; TRBD2 aligns across 10 bases. The CDR3 length is 15 residues. With 5 bases clipped from V and 4 bases from J, the junction kept 5 bases outside the gene matches. Germline V lookup: CDR1 LGHNA, CDR2 YSLEER. DNA of the CDR3: TGCGCCAGCAGCTGGGGGACTAGCGTTTACAATGAGCAGTTCTTC. This sequence encodes CASSWGTSVYNEQFF.

The genes are TRBV4-3 and TRBJ1-2; 8 nucleotides align to TRBD1. The CDR3 spans 16 residues. Germline V gene lookup returns CDR1 LGHNA and CDR2 YSLEER. J lost 4 bases, V lost 0 bases, and 7 bases had no gene match. CDR3: CASSQDRQGAVYGYTF. The CDR3 bases are TGCGCCAGCAGCCAAGATAGGCAGGGGGCCGTCTATGGCTACACCTTC.

This clone was counted only a few times. The chain has TRBV5-3 and TRBJ2-5, with 10 bases fitting TRBD1. TRBV5-3 is annotated as an ORF whose role is uncertain. This CDR3 has 20 residues. Germline trimming cut 4 bases from V and 7 bases from J; bases unmatched to any gene: 25. CDR3 region: CARSEGTGEIGREFNSTQYF. The CDR3 coding sequence is TGTGCCAGAAGCGAGGGGACAGGGGAGATAGGGCGGGAGTTCAATTCGACCCAGTACTTC.

This rearrangement joins TRBV27 to TRBJ2-7; weak D call: TRBD1 (5 bases). The CDR3 contains 13 residues. CDR1 is MNHEY and CDR2 is SMNVEV in the germline V gene (reference sequence). V was trimmed by 7 bases and J by 1 base, leaving 11 bases between them. CDR3 bases: TGTGCCAGCACCGCAGGGTCGTCCTACGAGCAGTACTTC. Translating gives CASTAGSSYEQYF.

The chain couples TRBV7-9 to TRBJ2-3; TRBD2 matches at 14 bases. The CDR3 loop spans 19 amino acids. V lost 5 bases and J lost 4; bases outside the gene matches: 14. Germline assignment: CDR1 SEHNR and CDR2 FQNEAQ (reference sequence). The DNA for the CDR3 is TGTGCCAGCAGCCGAATTACCGGGACTAGCGGGAGAAGCGCAGATACGCAGTATTTT. Translation gives CASSRITGTSGRSADTQYF.

This chain joins TRBV7-2 and TRBJ2-3, with TRBD2 matching over 11 bases. Trimming took 5 bases from V and 2 from J; bases not matched to a gene: 6. This CDR3 is built from 16 residues. Per the germline V gene, CDR1 is SGHTA and CDR2 is FQGNSA. The CDR3 nucleotides are TGTGCCAGCAGCATGAGACTAGCGGGGACCACAGATACGCAGTATTTT. It specifies CASSMRLAGTTDTQYF.

This chain uses TRBV6-6 with TRBJ2-7; 9 nucleotides match TRBD1. Trimming cost V 7 bases and J 4 bases; bases outside gene matches: 8. The CDR3 is 14 amino acids. The germline V gene encodes CDR1 MNHNY and CDR2 SVGAGI (reference sequence). DNA of the CDR3: TGTGCCAGCACCAGGACAGGGGCTAGGTACGAGCAGTACTTC. This translates into CASTRTGARYEQYF.

The chain recombines TRBV6-5 with TRBJ1-2; 8 bases align to TRBD1. CDR3 length: 16 residues. With V trimmed by 2 bases and J by 4 bases, 9 bases remained unmatched. Germline CDR1 is MNHEY and CDR2 is SVGAGI. The CDR3: CASSYQYGQGGYGYTF. The CDR3 bases are TGTGCCAGCAGTTACCAATATGGACAGGGCGGCTATGGCTACACCTTC.

The chain employs TRBV6-5 and TRBJ1-1; D gene uncertain. In germline, CDR1 is MNHEY, CDR2 SVGAGI. The CDR3 runs 13 residues. V dropped 4 bases and J dropped 1 base, with 7 bases sitting between them. CDR3 nucleotide sequence: TGTGCCAGCAGTTTTACACAGAACACTGAAGCTTTCTTT. It specifies CASSFTQNTEAFF.

This clone was seen a single time. The chain has TRBV6-1 and TRBJ1-1; 8 positions agree with TRBD1. The junction had 11 bases not matched to a gene; V was cut back by 4 bases and J by 7 bases. The CDR3 has 15 amino acids. Looked up from germline, CDR1 is MNHNS and CDR2 is SASEGT. This CDR3 reads CASSGNTGGIGEAFF. In DNA, the CDR3 is TGTGCCAGCAGTGGTAATACAGGGGGAATTGGTGAAGCTTTCTTT.

The chain recombines TRBV7-2 with TRBJ2-3; a possible D gene is TRBD2 (5 bases). The CDR3 runs 13 residues. V was clipped by 5 bases and J by 1 base, with 7 bases between them. The germline V gene encodes CDR1 SGHTA and CDR2 FQGNSA. The CDR3 DNA is TGTGCCAGCAGCCCCGGGGGCACAGATACGCAGTATTTT. This translates into CASSPGGTDTQYF.

The gene calls are TRBV6-5 and TRBJ2-2, with 10 nucleotides matching TRBD2. Per germline, CDR1 MNHEY and CDR2 SVGAGI. V dropped 0 bases and J dropped 4; count of bases not matched to a gene: 2. The CDR3 has 16 amino acids. CDR3 DNA sequence: TGTGCCAGCAGTTACTCTAGCGGGGGGCCCACCGGGGAGCTGTTTTTT. The encoded protein is CASSYSSGGPTGELFF.

The chain couples TRBV6-5 to TRBJ2-7; the D gene is possibly TRBD2 (7 bases). Trimming stripped 0 bases from V and 6 bases from J, with 12 bases between. CDR3 length: 14 amino acids. Germline V gene data show CDR1 as MNHEY and CDR2 as SVGAGI. The CDR3 DNA sequence: TGTGCCAGCAGTTACTCCGGGGGGCGCGTCGAGCAGTACTTC. This gives the protein CASSYSGGRVEQYF.

The CDR3 sequence is CASGLTVNYGYTF. The CDR3 bases are TGTGCCAGCGGCCTTACAGTGAACTATGGCTACACCTTC. The rearrangement links TRBV6-1 to TRBJ1-2; the D is unclear. The CDR3 length is 13 residues. Germline V lookup: CDR1 MNHNS, CDR2 SASEGT. Trimming took 8 bases from V and 2 from J, leaving 12 bases between them.

The rearrangement uses TRBV5-4 and TRBJ2-7; maybe TRBD1 (6 bases). Germline V CDR1 and CDR2: SGHNT, YYREEE (reference sequence). The CDR3 totals 15 residues. Trimming left V 4 bases short and J 3 bases short, with 17 bases between. The CDR3 nucleotides read TGTGCCAGCAGCACGTCACCGGGACAATTCTACGAGCAGTACTTC. It specifies CASSTSPGQFYEQYF.

This clone has more than one count but fewer than ten. V usage is TRBV4-3 and J usage is TRBJ2-3, with D perhaps TRBD1 (5 bases). The germline V and J ends were trimmed by 6 bases and 1 base, with 11 bases remaining between them. This CDR3 region has 14 residues. In germline, CDR1 is LGHNA, CDR2 YSLEER. The CDR3, as DNA: TGCGCCAGCAGAAGGGGCCAGGGCACAGATACGCAGTATTTT. As protein: CASRRGQGTDTQYF.

The chain uses TRBV28 and TRBJ2-1, with D perhaps TRBD2 (5 bases). Trimming took 10 bases from V and 4 from J, leaving 8 bases between them. CDR1 is MDHEN and CDR2 is SYDVKM in the germline V gene. The CDR3 consists of 11 residues. The CDR3 loop is CATKRYNEQFF. CDR3 sequence (DNA): TGTGCCACCAAGCGGTACAATGAGCAGTTCTTC. The variable domain in full, completed from reference TRBV28 and TRBJ2-1, reads DVKVTQSSRYLVKRTGEKVFLECVQDMDHENMFWYRQDPGLGLRLIYFSYDVKMKEKGDIPEGYSVSREKKERFSLILESASTNQTSMYLCATKRYNEQFFGPGTRLTVL.

This chain joins TRBV2 and TRBJ2-1, with TRBD2 identical over 10 bases. The length of the CDR3 is 16 residues. J lost 2 bases, V lost 6 bases, and 7 bases had no gene match. Germline values: CDR1 SNHLY, CDR2 FYNNEI. For the CDR3, the DNA is TGTGCCAGCAGCCATCCTAGCGGGAGTACCTACAATGAGCAGTTCTTC. Amino acid sequence: CASSHPSGSTYNEQFF.

V usage is TRBV7-8 and J usage is TRBJ2-3, with D tentatively TRBD2 (6 bases). CDR1 SGHVS and CDR2 FQNEAQ come from the germline V gene. V gave up 2 bases and J gave up 6 bases, with 9 bases separating them. The CDR3 sequence is 13 residues long. The CDR3: CASSLLLADTQYF. The DNA for the CDR3 is TGTGCCAGCAGCTTACTCCTAGCGGATACGCAGTATTTT.

CDR3 DNA: TGCGCCAGCAGCGCCTCCGGGGCGGGGGGCACTGAAGCTTTCTTT. Protein: CASSASGAGGTEAFF. The V and J genes are TRBV10-2 and TRBJ1-1; D is perhaps TRBD1 (5 bases). The germline V gene has CDR1 WSHSY and CDR2 SAAADI. There are 15 residues in the CDR3. V lost 6 bases to trimming and J lost 4 bases, with 18 bases between them.

This CDR3 is CASSKTGGAYNEQFF. The CDR3 DNA reads as TGTGCCAGCAGCAAAACGGGGGGGGCCTACAATGAGCAGTTCTTC. The J gene is TRBJ2-1, the V gene TRBV6-5; TRBD2 matches at 8 bases. The junction had 6 bases not matched to a gene; V was cut back by 6 bases and J by 2 bases. The CDR3 has 15 residues. The germline CDR1 and CDR2 sequences are MNHEY and SVGAGI.

This clone was counted a few times. The chain carries TRBV5-6 and TRBJ2-7; D remains unclear. Germline V CDR1 and CDR2: SGHDT, YYEEEE. V dropped 4 bases and J dropped 0 bases, with 11 bases sitting between them. The CDR3 runs 14 residues. In DNA, the CDR3 is TGTGCCAGCAGCGCCACAATCAGCTCCTACGAGCAGTACTTC. It translates to CASSATISSYEQYF.

V and J are TRBV9 and TRBJ2-1, with 11 bases matching TRBD2. This CDR3 has 17 residues. With 0 bases clipped from V and 4 bases from J, the junction kept 6 bases outside the gene matches. In germline, CDR1 is SGDLS, CDR2 YYNGEE. DNA of the CDR3: TGTGCCAGCAGCGTAGGTGTTAGCGGGAGGGGTTACAATGAGCAGTTCTTC. Its translation is CASSVGVSGRGYNEQFF.

V usage is TRBV28 and J usage is TRBJ2-5; D may be TRBD2 (5 bases). This CDR3 is 11 amino acids long. The V gene lost 11 bases and the J gene lost 5 bases, with 12 bases spanning the gap. The germline CDR1 and CDR2 sequences are MDHEN and SYDVKM. CDR3 nucleotide sequence: TGTGCCGTCGAGAGGGTGGAGACCCAGTACTTC. Translated: CAVERVETQYF.

V is TRBV7-8 and J is TRBJ2-2; D perhaps matches TRBD1 (6 bases). This CDR3 is built from 14 residues. Germline V gives CDR1 SGHVS, CDR2 FQNEAQ. The V gene lost 4 bases and the J gene lost 4 bases, with 10 bases spanning the gap. CDR3 protein: CASSSFRGTGELFF. Here the CDR3 DNA reads TGTGCCAGCAGCTCGTTCAGGGGCACCGGGGAGCTGTTTTTT.